This TCR beta chain was retrieved from a study of T cells in tumors after PD-1 blockade. The overall study: Patients received pembrolizumab 200 mg every 3 weeks or cemiplimab 350 mg every 2 weeks. Study findings and constraints: Peripheral recruitment is suggested, as some novel exhausted tumor clones were in pre-treatment blood.

Profiling relied on immunoSEQ multiplex PCR, and the TCRdb table lists in-frame clones only, not all of them. This sample has around 50,000 clones, with roughly three quarters found just once. The ends lost 8 bases at V and 8 bases at J; junction bases unmatched: 12. Germline values: CDR1 PRHDT, CDR2 FYEKMQ (reference sequence). This CDR3 is built from 14 residues. Input was roughly 600 ng to 6,004 ng of genomic DNA from tumor or blood. Details on this clone: Its antigen is currently unknown.

The specimen was PBMCs, collected before anti-PD-1 therapy. This chain joins TRBV13 and TRBJ1-2, with 9 bases that match TRBD1. The source is a human donor with advanced basal cell or squamous cell carcinoma (not recorded which). In nucleotides, the CDR3 is TGTGCCAGCCTCAATTACAGGGGGCTAGGGGGCTACACCTTC. Protein: CASLNYRGLGGYTF.